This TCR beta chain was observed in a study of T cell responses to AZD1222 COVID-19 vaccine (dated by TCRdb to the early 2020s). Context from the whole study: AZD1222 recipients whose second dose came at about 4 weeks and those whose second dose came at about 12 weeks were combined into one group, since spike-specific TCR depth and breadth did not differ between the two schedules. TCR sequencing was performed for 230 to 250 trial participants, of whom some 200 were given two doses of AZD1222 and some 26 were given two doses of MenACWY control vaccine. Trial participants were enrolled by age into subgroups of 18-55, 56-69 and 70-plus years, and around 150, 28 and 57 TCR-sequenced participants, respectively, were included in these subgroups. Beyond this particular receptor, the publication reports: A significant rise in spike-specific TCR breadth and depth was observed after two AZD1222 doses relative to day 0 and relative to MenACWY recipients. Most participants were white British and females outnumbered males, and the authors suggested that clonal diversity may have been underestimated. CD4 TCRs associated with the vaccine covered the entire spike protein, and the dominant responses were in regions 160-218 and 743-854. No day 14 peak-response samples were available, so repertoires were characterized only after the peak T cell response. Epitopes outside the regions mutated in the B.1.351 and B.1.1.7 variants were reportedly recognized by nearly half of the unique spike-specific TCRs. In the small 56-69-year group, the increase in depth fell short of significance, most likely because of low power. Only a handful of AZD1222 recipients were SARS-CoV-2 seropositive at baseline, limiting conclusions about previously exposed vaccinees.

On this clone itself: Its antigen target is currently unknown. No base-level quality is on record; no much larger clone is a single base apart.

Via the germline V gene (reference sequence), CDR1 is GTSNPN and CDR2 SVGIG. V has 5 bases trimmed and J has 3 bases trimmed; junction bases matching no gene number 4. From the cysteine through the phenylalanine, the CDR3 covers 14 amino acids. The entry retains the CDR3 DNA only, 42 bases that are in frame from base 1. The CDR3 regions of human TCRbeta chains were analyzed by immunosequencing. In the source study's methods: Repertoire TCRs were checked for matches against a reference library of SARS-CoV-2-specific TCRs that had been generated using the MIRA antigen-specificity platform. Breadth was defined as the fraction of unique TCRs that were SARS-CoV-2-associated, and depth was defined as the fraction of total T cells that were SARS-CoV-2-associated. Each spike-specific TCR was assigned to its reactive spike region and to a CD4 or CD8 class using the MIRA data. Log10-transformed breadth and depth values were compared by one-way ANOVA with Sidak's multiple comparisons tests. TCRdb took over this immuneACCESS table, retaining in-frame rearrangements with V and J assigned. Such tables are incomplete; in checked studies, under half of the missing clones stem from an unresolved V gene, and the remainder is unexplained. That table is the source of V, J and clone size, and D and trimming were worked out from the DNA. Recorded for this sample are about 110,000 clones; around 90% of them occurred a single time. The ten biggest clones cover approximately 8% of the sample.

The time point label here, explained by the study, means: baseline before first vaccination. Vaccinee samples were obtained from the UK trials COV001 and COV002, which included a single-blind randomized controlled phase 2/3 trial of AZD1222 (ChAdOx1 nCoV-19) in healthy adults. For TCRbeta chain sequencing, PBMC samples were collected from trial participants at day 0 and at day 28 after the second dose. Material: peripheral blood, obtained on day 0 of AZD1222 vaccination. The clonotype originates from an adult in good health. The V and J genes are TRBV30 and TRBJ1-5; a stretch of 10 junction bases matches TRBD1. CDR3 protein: CAWDRGQNNQPQHF. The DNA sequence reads TGTGCCTGGGACAGGGGGCAAAACAATCAGCCCCAGCATTTT.